The clone carrying this TCR beta chain has ten or more counts. Amplification of TCR beta CDR3 regions was performed using RNA transcripts as template. The study used the HTBI primer set for a first-round RT-PCR of the TCR CDR3. One entry per CDR3 protein results from TCRdb running MiXCR on the multiplex PCR reads. The table has 620,000 or so distinct CDR3 sequences, around 13% seen once. The sample belongs to a study of T cells in Graves' hyperthyroidism and ophthalmopathy. The wider study: Peripheral blood collection took place at initial diagnosis, before any treatment.

CDR1 is SGHTA and CDR2 is FQGNSA in the germline V gene. The CDR3 covers 17 residues. V lost 5 bases, J lost 3 bases, and 8 bases stayed unmatched. The TCR sequence derives from a woman in her fifties or sixties with Graves' ophthalmopathy. The rearrangement joins TRBV7-2 to TRBJ2-1; 12 nucleotides align to TRBD2. Sequencing was carried out using blood. CDR3: CASSPWRTSGNYNEQFF. The CDR3 DNA reads as TGTGCCAGCAGCCCTTGGAGGACTAGCGGGAACTACAATGAGCAGTTCTTC.